The present TCR beta chain was sequenced within a study of cytomegalovirus exposure and HLA in healthy donors. In the PCR, 60 Vbeta and 13 Jbeta primers were used. Profiled with immunoSEQ multiplex PCR; TCRdb holds only in-frame clones, not every one. The sample carries about 120,000 clones, roughly 9% recorded once. This clone came up a few times. The antigen is not known. This CDR3 is built from 18 residues. Trimming left V 0 bases short and J 3 bases short, with 22 bases between. Looked up from germline, CDR1 is SGHRS and CDR2 is YFSETQ. General study findings and limits: There were some V segments, including TRBV6-2 and TRBV6-3, excluded as indistinguishable. A further, later analysis showed that HLA-associated TCR beta chains (compared with equally common others) were more clonally expanded. Listed as cytomegalovirus-associated were more than 150 TCR beta chains.

The receptor was derived from a man aged 25-45 years in good health and CMV-seronegative. Source material: PBMCs. The V gene is TRBV5-1, the J gene TRBJ2-7, with a weak D call TRBD2 (6 bases). The CDR3 sequence: CASSLEGAGLAGLYEQYF. The CDR3 coding sequence is TGCGCCAGCAGCTTGGAAGGCGCAGGCCTGGCGGGGCTCTACGAGCAGTACTTC.